This TCR beta chain was observed in a study of cytomegalovirus exposure and HLA in healthy donors. Findings and caveats of the study: On later analysis, the bulk of CMV-associated TCR beta chains appeared to be HLA-restricted. Within the data, a cluster of highly shared sequence variants was likely a sequencing artifact. Fewer N-insertions (relative to the approximately 700-donor mean) were reportedly seen in an Asian-associated ancestry cluster in a later analysis.

With respect to this clone: Its antigen is not identified.

Per germline, CDR1 SGDLS and CDR2 YYNGEE. Trimming left V 0 bases short and J 4 bases short, with 3 bases between. This CDR3 contains 12 residues. PCR involved 60 Vbeta and 13 Jbeta primers. Assay used: immunoSEQ multiplex PCR; TCRdb lists only in-frame clones, some missing. Its table lists more than 70,000 clones. The sequence derives from a woman in her fifties or sixties in good health and CMV-seronegative. This chain uses TRBV9 with TRBJ2-3; D not certain. Source material: PBMCs. CDR3 DNA sequence: TGTGCCAGCAGCGTAGCTGCAGATACGCAGTATTTT. Translation gives CASSVAADTQYF.